Below, 9 T cell receptor beta chains from the same sample are listed, as sequenced in a study of immune heterogeneity within non-small cell lung tumors. For the TCR beta CDR3, multiplex PCR with 32 V and 13 J primers performed the amplification. TCRdb reanalysed the multiplex PCR reads using MiXCR and keeps one entry per CDR3 protein. The table includes 2,500 or so distinct CDR3 sequences, roughly 29% detected once. The authors used around 640 ng of bulk tumor genomic DNA per sample as template. Surgical sampling yielded several biopsies per primary tumor (spaced far apart). Curative surgery was undertaken by patients, who had untreated, newly diagnosed non-small cell lung cancer. The sample comprised lung tumor tissue. All receptors come from a man aged 45-65 years with non-small cell lung cancer.

This clonotype is medium-sized by share. The genes are TRBV10-3 and TRBJ2-1, with TRBD2 matching over 14 bases. J lost 10 bases, V lost 2 bases, and 7 bases had no gene match. CDR3 length: 16 residues. The germline V gene encodes CDR1 ENHRY and CDR2 SYGVKD. The CDR3 is CAISERLAGGAGEQFF. DNA of the CDR3: TGTGCCATCAGTGAGCGACTAGCGGGAGGGGCGGGGGAGCAGTTCTTC.

By share of the sample, this clonotype is medium-sized. In DNA, the CDR3 is TGTGCCAGCAGTGTCTGGACAGGGGGCTTTGGAAACACCATATATTTT. As protein: CASSVWTGGFGNTIYF. This sequence joins TRBV28 and TRBJ1-3; 11 bases match TRBD1. Germline CDR1 reads MDHEN; CDR2 reads SYDVKM. J was trimmed by 3 bases and V by 5 bases; bases with no gene match: 6. This CDR3 has 16 residues.

This clonotype has a handful of counts. This chain joins TRBV29-1 and TRBJ2-1, with 8 bases lining up with TRBD1. The CDR3 totals 16 residues. V lost 2 bases, J lost 8 bases, and 14 bases stayed unmatched. CDR1 and CDR2 from the germline V gene are SQVTM and ANQGSEA. The CDR3 sequence: CSVEYLGDRNGDEQFF. Here the CDR3 DNA reads TGCAGCGTTGAATATCTCGGGGACAGGAACGGCGATGAGCAGTTCTTC.

A note on this clonotype: One base away lies a much larger clone, so this may be a sequencing read error. The chain has TRBV28 and TRBJ1-1; D remains unclear. V lost 3 bases to trimming and J lost 4 bases, with 9 bases between them. Germline V CDR1 and CDR2: MDHEN, SYDVKM. The CDR3 is 13 residues long. CDR3 sequence: CASSFGLVTEAFF. Written as DNA, the CDR3 is TGTGCCAGCAGTTTCGGGCTCGTCACTGAAGCTTTCTTT.

This clonotype is medium-sized. This chain joins TRBV6-2 or TRBV6-3 and TRBJ1-1; D is uncertain. The germline V gene has CDR1 MNHEY and CDR2 SVGEGT. The CDR3 covers 15 residues. Trimming took off 0 bases at V and 6 bases at J, with 14 bases between the two ends. The CDR3 is CASSYSGGLVAEAFF. In DNA form, the CDR3 reads TGTGCCAGCAGTTACTCGGGAGGGTTGGTCGCTGAAGCTTTCTTT.

By frequency in the sample, this clonotype is medium-sized. The gene calls are TRBV19 and TRBJ1-5; D ambiguous. Looked up from germline, CDR1 is LNHDA and CDR2 is SQIVND (reference sequence). The CDR3 has 13 amino acids. With 3 bases removed from V and 6 bases from J, the gap between germline ends came to 9 bases. The CDR3: CASSITAAQPQHF. The CDR3 nucleotides read TGTGCCAGTAGTATTACAGCGGCTCAGCCCCAGCATTTT.

By proportion, this clonotype is large (0.1 to 1%). The chain uses TRBV12-3 or TRBV12-4 and TRBJ2-3; no clear D gene. The CDR3 is made up of 12 amino acids. The V end was cut by 8 bases, the J end by 6 bases, with 12 bases between. CDR3: CASGEGIDTQYF. The DNA of the CDR3 is TGTGCCAGCGGGGAAGGGATTGATACGCAGTATTTT.

Sample share makes this clonotype medium-sized (0.01 to 0.1%). The V gene is TRBV7-2, the J gene TRBJ1-1, with a weak D call TRBD1 (5 bases). Germline V lookup: CDR1 SGHTA, CDR2 FQGNSA. The CDR3 runs to 14 residues. V shed 4 bases and J shed 3 bases, with 12 bases lying between them. CDR3 in DNA: TGTGCCAGCAGCTCTCAGAGAGGGGACACTGAAGCTTTCTTT. This codes for CASSSQRGDTEAFF.

This clonotype was observed a handful of times. A single base separates this from a much larger clone, so it may be a read error. V and J are TRBV19 and TRBJ2-2, with D uncertain. Germline values: CDR1 LNHDA, CDR2 SQIVND (reference sequence). Trimming cost V 2 bases and J 1 base, with 5 bases left between them. CDR3 length: 14 residues. The CDR3 DNA reads TGTGCCAGTAGTATAAACGAGAACACCGGGGAGCTGTTTTTT. The encoded protein is CASSINENTGELFF.